The 20 T cell receptor beta chains below all came from one sample that was sequenced in a study of breast tumors, draining lymph nodes, adjacent tissues. TCRdb fed the multiplex PCR reads into MiXCR, producing one record per CDR3 protein. This sample carries about 200,000 distinct CDR3 sequences, around a third of them seen once, and the ten largest clones take 4.3%. Samples came from axillary lymph nodes draining the breast cancer. What was sequenced was axillary lymph node tissue. The source of these receptors is a female donor with breast cancer. Some clones in this sample may be carry-over from other donors' samples.

V usage is TRBV12-3 or TRBV12-4 and J usage is TRBJ1-6; the match to TRBD1 covers 8 bases. The CDR3 consists of 16 residues. After removal of 2 bases from V and 4 bases from J, the junction contained 4 bases not matched to a gene. The CDR3 reads CASSLRRTGYNSPLHF. DNA of the CDR3: TGTGCCAGCAGTTTACGTAGGACAGGGTATAATTCACCCCTCCACTTT.

Many counts were recorded for this clonotype. The chain combines TRBV19 with TRBJ2-2, with 8 bases identical to TRBD2. V shed 4 bases, J shed 4 bases, and the junction held 5 bases outside the gene matches. Germline loops: CDR1 LNHDA, CDR2 SQIVND (reference sequence). CDR3 length equals 15 residues. CDR3 nucleotides: TGTGCCAGTAGTACCCGCGGGACTAGCACCGGGGAGCTGTTTTTT. This translates into CASSTRGTSTGELFF. Filled out from reference TRBV19 and TRBJ2-2, the complete variable domain reads DGGITQSPKYLFRKEGQNVTLSCEQNLNHDAMYWYRQDPGQGLRLIYYSQIVNDFQKGDIAEGYSVSREKKESFPLTVTSAQKNPTAFYLCASSTRGTSTGELFFGEGSRLTVL.

This clonotype has a count of ten or more. The CDR3 DNA is TGTGCCAGCAGTACCGGGGGGGGTCAGGGCTACGAGCAGTACTTC. It encodes CASSTGGGQGYEQYF. The chain is built from TRBV6-1 and TRBJ2-7; 8 nucleotides agree with TRBD2. J was trimmed by 3 bases and V by 5 bases; bases with no gene match: 9. The germline V gene has CDR1 MNHNS and CDR2 SASEGT. The CDR3 is 15 amino acids.

J is TRBJ2-1 and V is TRBV5-4; 8 nucleotides match TRBD1. CDR1 and CDR2 (germline): SGHNT, YYREEE (reference sequence). The CDR3 covers 16 residues. V dropped 4 bases and J dropped 9; count of bases not matched to a gene: 15. The CDR3 region has the DNA TGTGCCAGCAGCCGACCGGACCAGGGGGCGCGGGGTGAGCAGTTCTTC. Translation: CASSRPDQGARGEQFF.

This clonotype appeared many times. This chain joins TRBV7-9 and TRBJ1-2; maybe TRBD1 (5 bases). The CDR3 has 15 residues. Per germline, CDR1 SEHNR and CDR2 FQNEAQ (reference sequence). V was clipped by 3 bases and J by 6 bases, with 17 bases between them. CDR3 sequence: CASSFSLGEDHGYTF. DNA of the CDR3: TGTGCCAGCAGCTTTAGCCTGGGGGAGGACCATGGCTACACCTTC.

Concerning this clonotype: This may be a read error, as it is one base from a much larger clone. The chain combines TRBV6-5 with TRBJ1-5, with D unclear. Trimming left V 5 bases short and J 8 bases short, with 13 bases between. Germline loops: CDR1 MNHEY, CDR2 SVGAGI. The CDR3 totals 13 residues. The CDR3 coding sequence is TGTGCCAGCAGTCACGATCGGGGTGAGCCCCAGCATTTT. Its translation is CASSHDRGEPQHF.

This clonotype was detected many times. The V call is TRBV20-1, the J call TRBJ2-2; D is possibly TRBD2 (7 bases). This CDR3 region has 14 residues. Germline lookup yields CDR1 DFQATT and CDR2 SNEGSKA (reference sequence). Trimming left V 5 bases short and J 3 bases short, with 13 bases between. Written as DNA, the CDR3 is TGCAGTGCTTACCGGGGGGCGGACACCGGGGAGCTGTTTTTT. Protein: CSAYRGADTGELFF.

This clonotype was picked up many times. The chain carries TRBV2 and TRBJ2-1, with D perhaps matching TRBD2 (5 bases). The CDR3 is 13 residues long. Trimming removed 5 bases at V and 8 bases at J, with 13 bases between. Germline-derived CDR1 and CDR2 are SNHLY and FYNNEI. CDR3 loop: CASSPSSFDEQFF. The CDR3 nucleotides are TGTGCCAGCAGTCCGTCTAGCTTCGATGAGCAGTTCTTC. Filled out from reference TRBV2 and TRBJ2-1, the complete variable domain reads EPEVTQTPSHQVTQMGQEVILRCVPISNHLYFYWYRQILGQKVEFLVSFYNNEISEKSEIFDDQFSVERPDGSNFTLKIRSTKLEDSAMYFCASSPSSFDEQFFGPGTRLTVL.

This clonotype was detected many times. The chain recombines TRBV7-2 with TRBJ1-5; D might be TRBD1 (6 bases). V was pared by 0 bases and J by 3 bases, with 12 bases between. This CDR3 spans 16 amino acids. CDR1 and CDR2 (germline): SGHTA, FQGNSA. The chain's CDR3 is CASSLAGGRVNQPQHF. Here the CDR3 DNA reads TGTGCCAGCAGCTTAGCAGGGGGGAGAGTCAATCAGCCCCAGCATTTT.

There are many counts of this clonotype. This chain links TRBV18 with TRBJ2-1, with 10 nucleotides matching TRBD2. Germline V CDR1 and CDR2: KGHSH, LQKENI. This CDR3 has 17 residues. J lost 4 bases, V lost 5 bases, and 11 bases had no gene match. As DNA, the CDR3 is TGTGCCAGCTCAACTTCTAGTGGACTAGCGGTATACAATGAGCAGTTCTTC. Translating it yields CASSTSSGLAVYNEQFF. Drawing the rest from reference TRBV18 and TRBJ2-1, the complete variable domain is NAGVMQNPRHLVRRRGQEARLRCSPMKGHSHVYWYRQLPEEGLKFMVYLQKENIIDESGMPKERFSAEFPKEGPSILRIQQVVRGDSAAYFCASSTSSGLAVYNEQFFGPGTRLTVL.

This clonotype was seen a handful of times. The chain combines TRBV9 with TRBJ1-2, with 10 bases fitting TRBD1. V lost 0 bases, J lost 8 bases, and 1 base stayed unmatched. The CDR3 length is 13 residues. Germline lookup yields CDR1 SGDLS and CDR2 YYNGEE. CDR3 region: CASSVGQGAGYTF. DNA for the CDR3: TGTGCCAGCAGCGTAGGACAGGGGGCAGGCTACACCTTC.

This clonotype came up many times. This CDR3 reads CASSGLWGGTSYEQYF. In nucleotides, the CDR3 is TGTGCCAGCAGTGGGCTTTGGGGGGGGACCTCCTACGAGCAGTACTTC. The chain employs TRBV6-1 and TRBJ2-7, with TRBD2 matching 7 bases. The V and J ends lost 4 bases and 0 bases, in that order; junction bases with no gene match: 9. This CDR3 contains 16 residues. Germline CDR1 and CDR2: MNHNS and SASEGT.

This clonotype came up a few times. The junction departs from germline at one end; a sequencing error may be responsible. The V call is TRBV20-1, the J call TRBJ2-1; the match to TRBD2 covers 10 bases. The CDR3 has 15 residues. Germline V CDR1 and CDR2: DFQATT, SNEGSKA (reference sequence). The CDR3 sequence is CSARLGTSDYNDQFF. CDR3 bases: TGCAGTGCTAGATTGGGGACTAGCGACTACAATGATCAGTTCTTC.

This clonotype was recorded at least ten times. The rearrangement uses TRBV4-1 and TRBJ2-1, with 9 bases matching TRBD2. J gave up 3 bases and V 4 bases, and 4 bases lay outside the gene matches. Germline assignment: CDR1 MGHRA and CDR2 YSYEKL. CDR3 length equals 15 residues. CDR3 residues: CASSPSSGNYNEQFF. The CDR3 nucleotides are TGCGCCAGCAGCCCGTCTAGCGGGAACTACAATGAGCAGTTCTTC.

As for this clonotype: A single base separates this from a much larger clone, so it may be a read error. The chain carries TRBV6-1 and TRBJ1-4; no reliable D call. Germline CDR1 is MNHNS and CDR2 is SASEGT. This CDR3 region has 16 residues. V lost 5 bases to trimming and J lost 0 bases, with 13 bases between them. CDR3 sequence (DNA): TGTGCCAGCAGTCTTTCCCTTGGTACAACTAATGAAAAACTGTTTTTT. The encoded protein is CASSLSLGTTNEKLFF.

This clonotype has at least ten counts. V gene TRBV5-1 combines with J gene TRBJ2-3; D might be TRBD2 (5 bases). The germline V gene has CDR1 SGHRS and CDR2 YFSETQ. The CDR3 totals 14 residues. Trimming removed 4 bases at V and 3 bases at J, with 12 bases between. The chain's CDR3 is CASSRGLYTDTQYF. In nucleotides, the CDR3 is TGCGCCAGCAGCCGCGGACTGTATACAGATACGCAGTATTTT.

At least ten counts were recorded for this clonotype. CDR3 nucleotides: TGCGCCAGCAGCCTTACTAGCGGGAGGGCGAATGAGCAGTTCTTC. Its protein product is CASSLTSGRANEQFF. This chain joins TRBV5-1 and TRBJ2-1; 13 bases are a match to TRBD2. The CDR3 is 15 residues long. Unmatched junction bases numbered 5, after V lost 4 bases and J lost 7 bases. Per the germline V gene, CDR1 is SGHRS and CDR2 is YFSETQ.

A remark on this clonotype: Being one base from a much bigger clone, this may be a read error. The genes are TRBV5-1 and TRBJ2-1; D tentatively reads TRBD1 or TRBD2 (5 bases each). The germline V gene has CDR1 SGHRS and CDR2 YFSETQ. Trimming shortened V by 0 bases and J by 13 bases, and 14 bases separated the two germline ends. The CDR3 has 13 residues. CDR3 in amino acids: CASSLEGLRDQFF. The CDR3 DNA sequence: TGCGCCAGCAGCTTGGAGGGGCTCAGGGACCAGTTCTTC.

This clonotype was seen more than once but under ten times. Being one base from a much bigger clone, this may be a read error. This is likely a read error, given that the CDR3 carries no conserved phenylalanine or tryptophan at its end. The gene calls are TRBV9 and TRBJ1-2; D is possibly TRBD1 (5 bases). The CDR3 length is 13 residues. Trimming cost V 0 bases and J 5 bases, with 8 bases left between them. Per germline, CDR1 SGDLS and CDR2 YYNGEE. The CDR3 reads CASSVGQKYGYTS. The CDR3 DNA sequence: TGTGCCAGCAGCGTAGGACAGAAGTATGGCTACACCTCC.

To note about this clonotype: At one of its ends the junction is not consistent with the germline gene, which may arise from a read error. The V and J genes are TRBV7-8 and TRBJ2-3; D is ambiguous. This CDR3 contains 13 residues. CDR1 SGHVS and CDR2 FQNEAQ come from the germline V gene. CDR3: CASNLSDQDTQYF. The CDR3 bases are TGTGCCAGCAACTTATCGGACCAAGATACACAGTATTTT.